The T cell receptor (beta chain) described here comes from a study of beta chain features in type 1 diabetes. Study overall: On cell yields, gender and age, patients and healthy donors were similar.

V shed 6 bases, J shed 1 base, and the junction held 11 bases outside the gene matches. CDR3 length equals 17 residues. Germline V gene data show CDR1 as KGHSH and CDR2 as LQKENI. Study-level points and caveats: VDJ junctions from type 1 diabetes patients carried fewer insertions and larger deletions. PCR might pick shorter templates more often, in the same way for patients and controls. A moderate, significant TCRB CDR3 shortening appeared in type 1 diabetes across four CD4+ subsets. It was among patients, rather than healthy donors, that naive, central memory and Treg TCRB repertoires appeared more similar.

Every isolated RNA sample was fully reverse transcribed, so sequencing captured expressed TCRB transcripts. Profiling relied on immunoSEQ multiplex PCR, and the TCRdb table lists in-frame clones only, not all of them. This sample has hundreds of thousands of clones, with 13% found just once. With respect to this clone: The target antigen is unknown.

The sample consisted of naive CD4+ T cells from blood. The chain employs TRBV18 and TRBJ2-3, with 9 bases identical to TRBD2. The TCR sequence derives from a man between 18 and 29 years old with type 1 diabetes. The CDR3 loop is CASSPLVSGGRTDTQYF. The DNA of the CDR3 is TGTGCCAGCTCCCCATTGGTTAGCGGGGGCCGCACAGATACGCAGTATTTT. The whole variable domain, filled in from reference TRBV18 and TRBJ2-3, reads NAGVMQNPRHLVRRRGQEARLRCSPMKGHSHVYWYRQLPEEGLKFMVYLQKENIIDESGMPKERFSAEFPKEGPSILRIQQVVRGDSAAYFCASSPLVSGGRTDTQYFGPGTRLTVL.